The 20 T cell receptor beta chains below come from one sample, sequenced in a study of monozygotic twins with inflammatory bowel disease. For each CDR3 protein, TCRdb gives one entry from its re-call of the 5' RACE reads, without DNA. This sample's clone table lists about 160,000 distinct CDR3 sequences. Material: blood. These receptors all come from a human donor with ulcerative colitis or Crohn's disease, or a healthy co-twin of an affected twin (not recorded which).

The V gene is TRBV3-1, the J gene TRBJ1-1. Germline CDR1 is LGHDT and CDR2 is YNNKEL (reference sequence). The CDR3 runs to 16 residues. CDR3 residues: CASSQLPGVFNTEAFF.

V is TRBV18 and J is TRBJ2-7; TCRdb selects TRBD1, and the lack of DNA leaves this call unchecked. Germline CDR1 is KGHSH and CDR2 is LQKENI. CDR3 length equals 14 residues. This chain's CDR3 is CASSPSQGFGEQYF.

The chain is built from TRBV11-3 and TRBJ2-1. This CDR3 spans 12 amino acids. Germline CDR1 reads SGHNT; CDR2 reads YENEEA. The CDR3 loop reads CASSLIAAEQFF.

This rearrangement joins TRBV3-1 to TRBJ2-2. The CDR3 totals 14 residues. Germline CDR1 LGHDT, CDR2 YNNKEL (reference sequence). The CDR3 spells CASSQPPNTGELFF.

This chain joins TRBV12-3 or TRBV12-4 and TRBJ1-5; the TCRdb D gene call, TRBD1, has no DNA to confirm it. The CDR3 loop spans 14 amino acids. The CDR3 spells CASSLRGQGRPQHF.

The rearrangement links TRBV7-9 to TRBJ2-5. CDR1 SEHNR and CDR2 FQNEAQ come from the germline V gene (reference sequence). The CDR3 is 14 amino acids. The CDR3 reads CASSRLRDEETQYF.

This chain links TRBV5-6 with TRBJ2-3; TCRdb's D call of TRBD2 is untestable without DNA. Germline V gene sequence: CDR1 SGHDT, CDR2 YYEEEE. The CDR3 loop spans 14 amino acids. CDR3 region: CASSNGLILDTQYF.

The rearrangement uses TRBV18 and TRBJ2-4. This CDR3 is 18 amino acids long. Per the germline V gene, CDR1 is KGHSH and CDR2 is LQKENI. The CDR3 reads CASSPRKDPTPIPNIQYF.

V and J are TRBV20-1 and TRBJ2-1; there is no DNA to check the TCRdb D call of TRBD2. The germline V gene encodes CDR1 DFQATT and CDR2 SNEGSKA (reference sequence). The CDR3 is made up of 15 amino acids. The CDR3 reads CSARGLAGVYNEQFF.

This chain connects TRBV5-4 to TRBJ1-1. CDR1 is SGHNT and CDR2 is YYREEE in the germline V gene (reference sequence). The CDR3 runs 12 residues. The CDR3 here is CASSLDDTEAFF. Filled out from reference TRBV5-4 and TRBJ1-1, the complete variable domain reads ETGVTQSPTHLIKTRGQQVTLRCSSQSGHNTVSWYQQALGQGPQFIFQYYREEENGRGNFPPRFSGLQFPNYSSELNVNALELDDSALYLCASSLDDTEAFFGQGTRLTVV.

This chain uses TRBV5-1 with TRBJ1-2. This CDR3 spans 13 amino acids. The germline V gene has CDR1 SGHRS and CDR2 YFSETQ. The CDR3 sequence: CASSLRGSYGYTF.

This chain connects TRBV20-1 to TRBJ1-1. Germline-derived CDR1 and CDR2 are DFQATT and SNEGSKA (reference sequence). This CDR3 contains 13 residues. The chain's CDR3 is CSARGTSNTEAFF.

The CDR3 here is CASSLRAANEKLFF. The rearrangement links TRBV12-3 or TRBV12-4 to TRBJ1-4; TCRdb's D gene call, TRBD1, goes unchecked for lack of DNA. There are 14 residues in the CDR3.

The chain is built from TRBV18 and TRBJ1-6; TCRdb designates TRBD1, a call that cannot be tested without DNA. The CDR3 runs to 16 residues. Germline CDR1 KGHSH, CDR2 LQKENI. The CDR3 sequence: CASSLEGASWDSPLHF.

The V gene is TRBV27, the J gene TRBJ2-3; no DNA is available, so the TRBD2 call from TCRdb remains unchecked. Looked up from germline, CDR1 is MNHEY and CDR2 is SMNVEV (reference sequence). CDR3 length: 17 residues. The CDR3 reads CASSLTGLAGGSDTQYF.

V usage is TRBV14 and J usage is TRBJ2-2; the TCRdb call, TRBD2, lacks DNA for checking. The CDR3 is 16 amino acids. The germline gives CDR1 SGHDN, CDR2 FVKESK. The CDR3 loop reads CASSQGLAGNTGELFF.

The chain combines TRBV18 with TRBJ2-7; the TRBD1 assignment by TCRdb is unverifiable without DNA. This CDR3 is built from 14 residues. Germline lookup yields CDR1 KGHSH and CDR2 LQKENI. CDR3 in amino acids: CASSPGGQDNEQYF. Together with reference TRBV18 and TRBJ2-7, the CDR3 gives the full variable domain: NAGVMQNPRHLVRRRGQEARLRCSPMKGHSHVYWYRQLPEEGLKFMVYLQKENIIDESGMPKERFSAEFPKEGPSILRIQQVVRGDSAAYFCASSPGGQDNEQYFGPGTRLTVT.

The chain links TRBV4-2 to TRBJ2-7; TCRdb reports TRBD1, a call that lacks DNA to check it against. Germline V lookup: CDR1 LGHNA, CDR2 YNFKEQ. This CDR3 region has 15 residues. The CDR3 loop is CASSPGGIRSYEQYF.

This chain joins TRBV19 and TRBJ2-7; TCRdb selects TRBD1, and the lack of DNA leaves this call unchecked. The CDR3 spans 15 residues. Germline CDR1 is LNHDA and CDR2 is SQIVND (reference sequence). CDR3 loop: CASRLRPGQPYEQYF.

This CDR3 reads CASSIDRLEAQYF. The chain links TRBV19 to TRBJ2-3; TCRdb gives TRBD2 as the D gene, but with no DNA this cannot be confirmed. Germline-derived CDR1 and CDR2 are LNHDA and SQIVND (reference sequence). The CDR3 consists of 13 residues.